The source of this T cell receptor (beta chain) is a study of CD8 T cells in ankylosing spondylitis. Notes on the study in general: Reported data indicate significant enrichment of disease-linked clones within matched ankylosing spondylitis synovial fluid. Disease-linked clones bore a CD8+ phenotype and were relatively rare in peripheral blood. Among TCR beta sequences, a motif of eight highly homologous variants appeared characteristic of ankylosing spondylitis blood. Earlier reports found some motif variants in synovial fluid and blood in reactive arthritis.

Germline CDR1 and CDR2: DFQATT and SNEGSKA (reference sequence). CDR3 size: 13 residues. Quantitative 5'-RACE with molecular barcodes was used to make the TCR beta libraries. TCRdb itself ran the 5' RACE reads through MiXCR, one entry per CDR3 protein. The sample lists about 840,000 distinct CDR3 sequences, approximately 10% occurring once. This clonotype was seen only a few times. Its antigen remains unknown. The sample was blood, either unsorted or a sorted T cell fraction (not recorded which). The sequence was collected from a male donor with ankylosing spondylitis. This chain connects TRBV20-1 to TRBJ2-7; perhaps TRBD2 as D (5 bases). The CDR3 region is CSALPGVDYEQYF. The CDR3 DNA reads TGCAGCGCCCTTCCCGGGGTGGACTACGAGCAGTACTTC.